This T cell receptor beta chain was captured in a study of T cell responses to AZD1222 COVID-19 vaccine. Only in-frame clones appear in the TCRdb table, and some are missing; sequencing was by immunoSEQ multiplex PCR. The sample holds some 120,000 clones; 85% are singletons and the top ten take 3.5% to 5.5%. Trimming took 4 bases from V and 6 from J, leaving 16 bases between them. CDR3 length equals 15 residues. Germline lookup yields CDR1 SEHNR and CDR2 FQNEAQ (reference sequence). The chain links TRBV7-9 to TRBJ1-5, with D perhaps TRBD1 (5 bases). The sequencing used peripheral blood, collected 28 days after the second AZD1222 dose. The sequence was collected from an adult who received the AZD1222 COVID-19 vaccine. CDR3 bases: TGTGCCAGCAGCTCACGCCGGGACCCCGGTCAGCCCCAGCATTTT. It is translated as CASSSRRDPGQPQHF.